Sequencing of this TCR beta chain was carried out in a study of T-cell reconstitution after alpha-beta-depleted transplantation in children. Library preparation (for TCRbeta) was performed with unique molecular identifiers. Using its own MiXCR run on the PCR reads, TCRdb lists one record per CDR3 protein. The sample lists around 340,000 distinct CDR3 sequences; about an eighth were seen once. Germline-derived CDR1 and CDR2 are ENHRY and SYGVKD. CDR3 length: 15 residues. Trimming removed 0 bases from V and 0 bases from J, with 9 bases in between. This specimen consisted of PBMCs, obtained from the stem cell graft. The clonotype was recovered from a human donor who donated a stem cell graft to a child with Fanconi anemia. The V and J genes are TRBV10-3 and TRBJ2-7; D possibly corresponds to TRBD2 (6 bases). The CDR3 DNA reads as TGTGCCATCAGTGAGTCTGCCGGGAGCTCCTACGAGCAGTACGTC. Its protein is CAISESAGSSYEQYV.